The entry below describes one T cell receptor (beta chain). This clone's antigen is unknown. One base away there is no much larger clone; base qualities are not given. This record comes from a study of blood T cell repertoires in COVID-19 (dated by TCRdb to about 2020). Regarding the study in general: The collaborator samples originated in the United States, Italy and Spain and spanned the acute and convalescent phases of COVID-19. The material from the prospective study consisted of cDNA or gDNA derived from T cells, B-cell-depleted T cells, or PBMCs. Subjects who had been exposed to COVID-19, were actively infected with it, or had recovered from it provided the deeply sampled blood TCRbeta repertoires that made up the dataset. The repertoires were released in a freely available public database intended as a resource for research on the immune response to SARS-CoV-2. The samples were drawn from the first 160 participants of the ongoing ImmuneRACE study and from about 1,200 subjects provided by 6 global collaborators. Nearly every sample came with metadata listing a de-identified subject ID, COVID-19 status, age in years and sex. Where available, HLA class I and class II types were taken from metadata supplied by the sample provider and were not determined by assay-based typing. What the authors observed across the whole study: Clinical and demographic metadata were provided uncurated, with the amount varying by source and participant.

TCRbeta CDR3 regions were amplified from genomic DNA using the immunoSEQ Assay, a bias-controlled multiplex PCR. As for the authors' bioinformatics: The number of nucleated cells in each sample was estimated from the amplification of reference gene primers within the assay. To quantify the absolute abundance of each unique TCRbeta CDR3 rearrangement, sequence reads were collapsed and filtered. For each sample, productive Simpson clonality was calculated as the square root of Simpson's diversity index across productive rearrangements. TCRdb's version of the immuneACCESS table is confined to in-frame rearrangements and falls short of the full clone set. An unresolved V gene accounts for under half of the shortfall where checked; the remainder is of unknown origin. The V and J calls and clone size come from that table; D and trimming were worked out from the DNA. A total of more than 50,000 clones appear in this sample, under 95% of them only once. The biggest ten clones account for roughly 1.5% of the sample.

Each collaborating institution followed its own protocols to collect whole blood in K2EDTA tubes. For TCRbeta analysis, collaborators shipped samples as frozen whole blood, isolated PBMCs, or DNA extracted from either of those sample types. The CDR3 has 15 amino acids, counting the end cysteine and phenylalanine. The only DNA kept is the CDR3, 45 bases in frame from the first base. V trim: 5 bases; J trim: 3 bases; unmatched bases: 5. CDR1 and CDR2 were assigned from the germline V gene as MDHEN and SYDVKM. The sequencing input was peripheral blood. The chain links TRBV28 with TRBJ1-5, with 9 bases matching TRBD1. This receptor was identified in a human donor in a cohort sampled during active COVID-19. The DNA sequence is TGTGCCAGCAGTCCACGGACAGGGGTCAATCAGCCCCAGCATTTT. It translates to CASSPRTGVNQPQHF.